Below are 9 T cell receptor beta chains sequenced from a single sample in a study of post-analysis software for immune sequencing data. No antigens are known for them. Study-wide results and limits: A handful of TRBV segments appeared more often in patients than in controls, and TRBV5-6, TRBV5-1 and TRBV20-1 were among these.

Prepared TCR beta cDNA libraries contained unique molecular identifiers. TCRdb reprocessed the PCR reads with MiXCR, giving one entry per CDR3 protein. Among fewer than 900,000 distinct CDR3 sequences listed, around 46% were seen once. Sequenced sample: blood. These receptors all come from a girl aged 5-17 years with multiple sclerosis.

The CDR3 loop reads CATSDGTSTPYGYTF. CDR3 in DNA: TGTGCCACCAGTGATGGGACCTCCACCCCATATGGCTACACCTTC. The J gene is TRBJ1-2, the V gene TRBV24-1, with D possibly TRBD1 on 5 matching bases. Germline V lookup: CDR1 KGHDR, CDR2 SFDVKD. Deletions cut 3 bases from V and 5 bases from J, with 15 bases between. The CDR3 has 15 amino acids.

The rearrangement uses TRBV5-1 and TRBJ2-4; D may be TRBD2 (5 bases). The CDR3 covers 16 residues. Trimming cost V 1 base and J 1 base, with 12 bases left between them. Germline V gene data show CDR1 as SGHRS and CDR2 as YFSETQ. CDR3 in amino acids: CASSLNPSRAKNIQYF. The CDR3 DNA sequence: TGCGCCAGCAGCTTGAACCCTAGCCGGGCCAAAAACATTCAGTACTTC.

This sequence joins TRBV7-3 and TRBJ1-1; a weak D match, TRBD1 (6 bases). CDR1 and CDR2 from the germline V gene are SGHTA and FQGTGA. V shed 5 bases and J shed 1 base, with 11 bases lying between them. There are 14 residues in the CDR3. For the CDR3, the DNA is TGTGCCAGCAGCATGGGACACCAGAACACTGAAGCTTTCTTT. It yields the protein CASSMGHQNTEAFF. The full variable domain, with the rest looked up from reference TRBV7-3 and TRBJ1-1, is GAGVSQTPSNKVTEKGKYVELRCDPISGHTALYWYRQSLGQGPEFLIYFQGTGAADDSGLPNDRFFAVRPEGSVSTLKIQRTERGDSAVYLCASSMGHQNTEAFFGQGTRLTVV.

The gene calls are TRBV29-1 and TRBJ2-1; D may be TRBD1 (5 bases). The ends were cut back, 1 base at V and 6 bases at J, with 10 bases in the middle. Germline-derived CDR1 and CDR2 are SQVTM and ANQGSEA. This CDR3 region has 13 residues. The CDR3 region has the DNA TGCAGCGTTGAAGGTGCCAGGGCCAATGAGCAGTTCTTC. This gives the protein CSVEGARANEQFF.

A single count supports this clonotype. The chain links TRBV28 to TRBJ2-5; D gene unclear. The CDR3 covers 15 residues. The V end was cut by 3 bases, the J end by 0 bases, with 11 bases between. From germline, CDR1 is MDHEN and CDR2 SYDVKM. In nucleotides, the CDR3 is TGTGCCAGCAGTTTTATAACCCGCAACCAAGAGACCCAGTACTTC. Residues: CASSFITRNQETQYF.

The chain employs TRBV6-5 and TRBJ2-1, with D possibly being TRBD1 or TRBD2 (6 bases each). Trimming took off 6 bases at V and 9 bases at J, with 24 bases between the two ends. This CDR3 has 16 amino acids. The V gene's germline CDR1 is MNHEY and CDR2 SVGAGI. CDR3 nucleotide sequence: TGTGCCAGCAGCCCACTCGGGACAAGCGGGTTCGGTGAGCAGTTCTTC. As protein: CASSPLGTSGFGEQFF.

The CDR3, as DNA: TGTGCCAGCAGCTTACAGCGTACCGAAGAGACCCAGTACTTC. It translates to CASSLQRTEETQYF. This chain uses TRBV11-2 with TRBJ2-5; D call uncertain. The CDR3 consists of 14 residues. V lost 2 bases and J lost 3, with 10 bases in between. In germline, CDR1 is SGHAT, CDR2 FQNNGV.

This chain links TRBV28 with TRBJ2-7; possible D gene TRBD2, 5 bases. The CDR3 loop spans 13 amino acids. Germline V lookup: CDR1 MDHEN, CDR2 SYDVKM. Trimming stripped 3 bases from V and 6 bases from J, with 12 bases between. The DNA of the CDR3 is TGTGCCAGCAGTTTGGAGGAATTGGGCGAGCAGTACTTC. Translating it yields CASSLEELGEQYF.

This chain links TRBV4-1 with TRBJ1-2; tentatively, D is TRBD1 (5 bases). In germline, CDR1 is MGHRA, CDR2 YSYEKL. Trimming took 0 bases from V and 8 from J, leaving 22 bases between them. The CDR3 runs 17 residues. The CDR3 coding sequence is TGCGCCAGCAGCCAAGATCGGGGTTACGGGGGAGTAGGAGGCTACACCTTC. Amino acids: CASSQDRGYGGVGGYTF.